This TCR beta chain is from a study of T-cell memory formation after mild COVID-19 (dated by TCRdb to the early 2020s). In the study overall: TCR sequence clusters from the two donors were found to be largely donor specific. In a couple of donors, T-cell clones that expanded and contracted after mild COVID-19 were tracked by sequencing TCRalpha and TCRbeta repertoires over time. Two young, previously healthy adult volunteers made up the cohort, one male and one female. Overall study results and their limits: SARS-CoV-2 specificity of the second-wave clones peaking on day 37 was not confirmed. Contracting CD4+ clones appeared mostly in the CM and EM memory subsets, whereas CD8+ clones were enriched in EMRA. Clones that contracted from day 15 to 85 showed balanced CD4/CD8 phenotypes, whereas a second wave of clones that expanded from day 15 to 37 leaned towards CD4+. Some responding clones were detected in pre-infection memory, which suggested that pre-existing cross-reactive memory T cells had joined the SARS-CoV-2 response. Only a couple of mild cases were covered in the study, and larger cohorts including severe cases with pre-infection samples were considered necessary.

Ficoll-Paque density gradient centrifugation was the method used to isolate PBMCs. Sequencing was carried out with an Illumina NovaSeq 6000. Using 5'RACE with constant-segment primers, TCRalpha and TCRbeta cDNA libraries were constructed, with sample barcodes and unique molecular identifiers added in the process. Trizol reagent was used to extract RNA from every sample. Library amplification was performed in two PCR steps, and a second sample barcode and Illumina TruSeq adapters were introduced in the second step. Sequencing of the libraries was done on an Illumina NovaSeq, producing 2 x 150 bp paired-end reads. Turning to the authors' computational methods: Demultiplexing of reads and collapsing into UMI-guided consensus sequences were performed with migec v1.2.7. With mixcr v2.1.11, UMI consensuses were aligned to TRA and TRB V and J templates and assembled into clonotypes. A clonotype was counted as expanded or contracted only if both edgeR and NoisET called the change significant, with noise models trained on biological replicates. For edgeR calls, the thresholds were a false discovery rate-adjusted p below 0.01 and a log2 fold-change of 1. PCA with hierarchical clustering of max-normalized trajectories of the 1000 most abundant clonotypes was used as exploratory dynamics analysis. Separately sequenced CD4+ and CD8+ repertoires were used to assign a CD4 or CD8 phenotype to each responding clone. The raw public reads went through TCRdb reprocessing: fastp at Q25, MiXCR clone calling, in-frame beta chains kept. Rows with one shared CDR3 protein collapse into an entry with the most common genes and DNA. These V and J calls are TCRdb output, not the study's own analysis. The sample profile shows 250,000 to 350,000 distinct CDR3 sequences; about 16% of them were found once. The top ten constitute roughly a fifth of the sample.

In the case of this clonotype: Its binding antigen is unknown. Base qualities are not recorded, but no much larger clone differs from it by a single base.

The specimen was PBMCs or a T cell subset sorted from them (not recorded which). The clonotype comes from a man aged 18-30 years who had mild COVID-19 (a few samples of this study predate the infection). The sample titles of this study are shuffled in the database, so cell type and time point are left out; the donor was told from shared clones.

Here is the DNA: TGTGCCAGCAGTTTATGGGGGCGACATGAAAAACTGTTTTTT. This gives the protein CASSLWGRHEKLFF. The sequence links TRBV27 to TRBJ1-4; TRBD1 could be the D gene, as 6 bases match. V gives up 1 base and J gives up 6 bases, and the segment between their germline ends measures 9 bases. Spanning cysteine to phenylalanine, the CDR3 consists of 14 amino acids. Here the CDR3 DNA is all that survives: 42 bases in frame from base 1. The germline V gene (reference sequence) provides CDR1 MNHEY and CDR2 SMNVEV.